This TCR beta chain derives from a study of OX40 agonist ivuxolimab in advanced cancers. Study results and limitations: With doses of 0.1 to 3.0 mg/kg, CD4+ and CD8+ blood T cells had undergone clonal expansion by week 6.

Regarding this clone: The antigen is undetermined.

CDR1 is SGHRS, CDR2 YFSETQ, per germline. The CDR3 sequence is 16 residues long. V lost 5 bases to trimming and J lost 0 bases; unmatched junction nucleotides: 8. Method: immunoSEQ multiplex PCR; TCRdb's copy keeps in-frame clones and lacks some. The sample has approximately 89,000 clones; approximately 90% are singletons. V is TRBV5-1 and J is TRBJ2-1; 7 bases align to TRBD2. The TCR comes from an adult with an advanced solid tumor such as melanoma, head and neck, liver or kidney cancer. The starting material was CD4+ or CD8+ T cells sorted from blood, obtained in a trial of the OX40 agonist ivuxolimab. DNA of the CDR3: TGCGCCAGCAGAGGGGCGGGAGTAAGCTCCTACAATGAGCAGTTCTTC. It is translated as CASRGAGVSSYNEQFF. Complete variable domain (other parts from reference TRBV5-1 and TRBJ2-1): KAGVTQTPRYLIKTRGQQVTLSCSPISGHRSVSWYQQTPGQGLQFLFEYFSETQRNKGNFPGRFSGRQFSNSRSEMNVSTLELGDSALYLCASRGAGVSSYNEQFFGPGTRLTVL.